This TCR beta chain was identified during a study of regulatory T cells in long-lasting Graves disease. According to the study, TCR beta libraries were built with iRepertoire HTBI primers and CDR3-region Arm-PCR. MiXCR was run by TCRdb on the multiplex PCR reads, yielding one entry per CDR3 protein. The data hold about 560,000 distinct CDR3 sequences, with 15% to 20% observed a single time. Sample time point: newly diagnosed GD, antithyroid drugs for less than 3 months. RNA from PBMCs was the source of the TCR library. Many counts were recorded for this clonotype. This CDR3 spans 17 amino acids. Trimming cost V 4 bases and J 0 bases; bases outside gene matches: 5. These data also featured in a second study, about T cells in Graves' hyperthyroidism and ophthalmopathy.

Sequencing was performed on peripheral blood mononuclear cells (PBMCs), taken at new diagnosis, from a patient treated with antithyroid drugs. The receptor comes from a man aged 18 to 30 with Graves disease. The gene calls are TRBV12-3 or TRBV12-4 and TRBJ2-3; 12 bases match TRBD2. This chain's CDR3 is CASSYGLAGTSTDTQYF. The DNA of the CDR3 is TGTGCCAGCAGTTACGGACTAGCGGGAACTAGCACAGATACGCAGTATTTT.